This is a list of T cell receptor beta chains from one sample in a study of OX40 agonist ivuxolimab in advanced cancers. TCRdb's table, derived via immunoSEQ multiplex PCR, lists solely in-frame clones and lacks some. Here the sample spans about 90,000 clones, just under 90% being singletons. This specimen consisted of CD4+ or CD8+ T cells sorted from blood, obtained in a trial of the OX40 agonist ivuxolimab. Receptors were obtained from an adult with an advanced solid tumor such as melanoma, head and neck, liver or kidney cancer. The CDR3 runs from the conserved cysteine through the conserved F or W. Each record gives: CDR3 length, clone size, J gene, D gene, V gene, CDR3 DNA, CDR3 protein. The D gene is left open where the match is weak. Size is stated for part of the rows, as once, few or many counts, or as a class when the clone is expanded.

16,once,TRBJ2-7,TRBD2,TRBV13,TGTGCCAGCAGCTCGACGGGACTAGCGGGAACCTACGAGCAGTACTTC,CASSSTGLAGTYEQYF
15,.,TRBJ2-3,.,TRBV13,TGTGCCAGCAGCTTAGTGGGGGGGGCCACAGATACGCAGTATTTT,CASSLVGGATDTQYF
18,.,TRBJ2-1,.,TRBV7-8,TGTGCCAGCAGCTTAGCCTATCCCCTGGAAAGCTCCTACAATGAGCAGTTCTTC,CASSLAYPLESSYNEQFF
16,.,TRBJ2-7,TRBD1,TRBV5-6,TGTGCCAGCAGCCTCACGGCTGGGACAGGGGTCTACGAGCAGTACTTC,CASSLTAGTGVYEQYF
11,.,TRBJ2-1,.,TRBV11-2,TGTGCCAGCAGCTTACTGGATGAGCAGTTCTTC,CASSLLDEQFF
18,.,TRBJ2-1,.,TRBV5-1,TGCGCCAGCAGCTTAGAGATCTATGCAACCCACGGTGGCAATGAGCAGTTCTTC,CASSLEIYATHGGNEQFF
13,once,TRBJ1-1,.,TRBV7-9,TGTGCCAGCAGCTTGTTAGGGAACACTGAAGCTTTCTTT,CASSLLGNTEAFF
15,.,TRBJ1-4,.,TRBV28,TGTGCCAGCAGTTTTCTTGGTGCAACTAATGAAAAACTGTTTTTT,CASSFLGATNEKLFF
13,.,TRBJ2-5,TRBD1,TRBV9,TGTGCCAGCAGCGGACAGGGAATAGAGACCCAGTACTTC,CASSGQGIETQYF
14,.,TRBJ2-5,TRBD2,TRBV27,TGTGCCAGCAGTTTTGCGGGGGGTTTAGAGACCCAGTACTTC,CASSFAGGLETQYF
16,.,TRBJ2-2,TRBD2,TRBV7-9,TGTGCCAGCAGCTCAGTCGAGCGGGAGTGGGCCGGGGAGCTGTTTTTT,CASSSVEREWAGELFF
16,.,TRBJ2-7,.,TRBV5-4,TGTGCCAGCAGCTCGGGGACCGACAGGCTCTCCTACGAGCAGTACTTC,CASSSGTDRLSYEQYF
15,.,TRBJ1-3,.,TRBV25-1,TGTGCCAGCAGTCTTGGCAGGACGATTGGAAACACCATATATTTT,CASSLGRTIGNTIYF
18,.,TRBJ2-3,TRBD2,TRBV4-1,TGCGCCAGCAGCCAAGATGGGACTAGCGGGAGGGCCGGAGATACGCAGTATTTT,CASSQDGTSGRAGDTQYF
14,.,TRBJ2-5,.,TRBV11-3,TGTGCCAGCAGCTTAGAACGGGAGTCGGAGACCCAGTACTTC,CASSLERESETQYF
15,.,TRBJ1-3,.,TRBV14,TGTGCCAGCAGCCAAGAAAGTAGGCAACGAAACACCATATATTTT,CASSQESRQRNTIYF
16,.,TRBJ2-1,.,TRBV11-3,TGTGCCAGCAGCTTAGTAACGGTACGATCCTACAATGAGCAGTTCTTC,CASSLVTVRSYNEQFF
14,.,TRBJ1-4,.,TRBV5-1,TGCGCCAGCAGCGAGTTCACCGGAAGGGAAAAACTGTTTTTT,CASSEFTGREKLFF
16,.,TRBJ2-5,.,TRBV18,TGTGCCAGCTCACCCGAACAGGGAACAGTGGGAGAGACCCAGTACTTC,CASSPEQGTVGETQYF
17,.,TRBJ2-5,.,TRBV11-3,TGTGCCAGCAGCTTGGGCAAGGGGCTTCGGTACCAAGAGACCCAGTACTTC,CASSLGKGLRYQETQYF
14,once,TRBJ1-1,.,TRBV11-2,TGTGCCAGCACAAGGGCGTCCCTGAACACTGAAGCTTTCTTT,CASTRASLNTEAFF
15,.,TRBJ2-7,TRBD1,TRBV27,TGTGCCAGCAGTTTGCCGGGACAGGGGGTCCACGAGCAGTACTTC,CASSLPGQGVHEQYF
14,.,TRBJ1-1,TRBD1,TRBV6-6,TGTGCCAGCAGTTACTACGGACAGGGGACTGAAGCTTTCTTT,CASSYYGQGTEAFF
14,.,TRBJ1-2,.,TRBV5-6,TGTGCCAGCAGGCACGGGGGGGGGAACTATGGCTACACCTTC,CASRHGGGNYGYTF
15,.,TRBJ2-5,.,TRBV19,TGTGCCAGTAGTATCGGGGACGACCAACAAGAGACCCAGTACTTC,CASSIGDDQQETQYF
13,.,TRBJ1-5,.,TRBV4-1,TGCGCCAGCAGCCAGACAGGAGGCGGGGCCCAGCATTTT,CASSQTGGGAQHF
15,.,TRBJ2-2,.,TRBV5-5,TGTGCCAGCAGCTTACGGACCCCTACGACCGGGGAGCTGTTTTTT,CASSLRTPTTGELFF
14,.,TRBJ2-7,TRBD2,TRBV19,TGTGCCAGTAGTCTAGCGGGAGGGCCCTACGAGCAGTACTTC,CASSLAGGPYEQYF
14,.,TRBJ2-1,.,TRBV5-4,TGTGCCAGCAGCTTGTCGGGGGCCTACAATGAGCAGTTCTTC,CASSLSGAYNEQFF
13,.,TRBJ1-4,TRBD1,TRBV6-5,TGTGCCAGCAGTTCAGGGGGGAATGAAAAACTGTTTTTT,CASSSGGNEKLFF
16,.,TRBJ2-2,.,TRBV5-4,TGTGCCAGCAGCTTGGAAGGGGGGCAGAACACCGGGGAGCTGTTTTTT,CASSLEGGQNTGELFF
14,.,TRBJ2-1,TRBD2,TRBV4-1,TGCGCCAGCAGCCCCACTAGCGACTACAATGAGCAGTTCTTC,CASSPTSDYNEQFF
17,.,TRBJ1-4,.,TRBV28,TGTGCCAGCAGTCTCCTCCCAACCAGGGGTGGGAATGAAAAACTGTTTTTT,CASSLLPTRGGNEKLFF
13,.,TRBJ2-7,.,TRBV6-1,TGTGCCAGCGCCCCCCCAGTGAGCAGCGAGCAGTACTTC,CASAPPVSSEQYF
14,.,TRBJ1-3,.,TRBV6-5,TGTGCCAGCAGTTACGTCGGCTCTGGAAACACCATATATTTT,CASSYVGSGNTIYF
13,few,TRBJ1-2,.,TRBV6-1,TGTGCCAGCAGTGGTTATCTGGGGGATGGCTACACCTTC,CASSGYLGDGYTF
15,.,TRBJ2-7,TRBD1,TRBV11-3,TGTGCCAGCAGCCTAGGTAGGGGGACAGGGTACGAGCAGTACTTC,CASSLGRGTGYEQYF
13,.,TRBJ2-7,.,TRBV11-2,TGTGCCAGCAGCTGGGGCCTCGGAAACGAGCAGTACTTC,CASSWGLGNEQYF
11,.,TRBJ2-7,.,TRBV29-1,TGCAGCGTTGAAGGGCTCTACGAGCAGTACTTC,CSVEGLYEQYF
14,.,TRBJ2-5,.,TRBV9,TGTGCCAGCAGCGTATCCGGGGGCCGGGAGACCCAGTACTTC,CASSVSGGRETQYF
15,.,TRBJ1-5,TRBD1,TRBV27,TGTGCCAGCAGTTTAGGGACAGGGGGCTCGCGGCCCCAGCATTTT,CASSLGTGGSRPQHF
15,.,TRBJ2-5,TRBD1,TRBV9,TGTGCCAGCAGCGTGAGGGACAGGGGGCTTGAGACCCAGTACTTC,CASSVRDRGLETQYF
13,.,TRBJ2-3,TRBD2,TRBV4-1,TGCGCCAGCAGGGGCGGGGGTACAGATACGCAGTATTTT,CASRGGGTDTQYF
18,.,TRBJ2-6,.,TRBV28,TGTGCCAGCAGTGTGTGGTACTTGACACAAAGTCGGGCCAACGTCCTGACTTTC,CASSVWYLTQSRANVLTF
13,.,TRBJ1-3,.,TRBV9,TGTGCCAGCAGCGCCGACTCTGGAAACACCATATATTTT,CASSADSGNTIYF
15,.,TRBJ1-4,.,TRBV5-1,TGCGCCAGCAGCTCTACAGGGACAACTAATGAAAAACTGTTTTTT,CASSSTGTTNEKLFF
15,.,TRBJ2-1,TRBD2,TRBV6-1,TGTGCCAGCAGTGATGATAGCGGGCTTAGGGATGAGCAGTTCTTC,CASSDDSGLRDEQFF
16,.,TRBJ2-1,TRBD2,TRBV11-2,TGTGCCAGCAGCTTAGTTATCGCGGGAGGCTACAATGAGCAGTTCTTC,CASSLVIAGGYNEQFF
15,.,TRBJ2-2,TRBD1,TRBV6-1,TGTGCCAGCCCTACAGGGGGAGCGAACACCGGGGAGCTGTTTTTT,CASPTGGANTGELFF
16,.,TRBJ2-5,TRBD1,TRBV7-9,TGTGCCAGCAGCTTACGGCCAGGGGGATACCAAGAGACCCAGTACTTC,CASSLRPGGYQETQYF
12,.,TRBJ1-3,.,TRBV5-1,TGCGCCAGCAGCTTGAATGGAAACACCATATATTTT,CASSLNGNTIYF
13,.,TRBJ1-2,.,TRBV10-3,TGTGCCATCAGTGATGGGACGGACTCTGGCTACACCTTC,CAISDGTDSGYTF
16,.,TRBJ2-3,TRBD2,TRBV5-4,TGTGCCAGCAGCTTGGACGCTAGCGGGAGCACAGATACGCAGTATTTT,CASSLDASGSTDTQYF
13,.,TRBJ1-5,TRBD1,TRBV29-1,TGCAGCACACAGGGGGCTGGCGATCAGCCCCAGCATTTT,CSTQGAGDQPQHF
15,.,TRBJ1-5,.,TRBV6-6,TGTGCCAGCAGTCCCGGGGCCCTAAACAATCAGCCCCAGCATTTT,CASSPGALNNQPQHF
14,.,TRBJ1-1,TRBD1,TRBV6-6,TGTGCCAGCAGGGACAGGGGGCGCGCCACTGAAGCTTTCTTT,CASRDRGRATEAFF
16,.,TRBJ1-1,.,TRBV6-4,TGTGCCAGCAGCTCGCCACAAGTGGGGGGGGACACTGAAGCTTTCTTT,CASSSPQVGGDTEAFF
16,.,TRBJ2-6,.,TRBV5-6,TGTGCCAGCAGCTCCCCAGGCAGCTTTGGGGCCAACGTCCTGACTTTC,CASSSPGSFGANVLTF
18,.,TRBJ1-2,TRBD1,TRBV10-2,TGCGCCAGCAGTGAGTCGAGGAGTCCCTTTGACAGGGTTGATGGCTACACCTTC,CASSESRSPFDRVDGYTF
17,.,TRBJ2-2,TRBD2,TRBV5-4,TGTGCCAGCGGTAGACTAGCGGGTTCCCAGGGAACCGGGGAGCTGTTTTTT,CASGRLAGSQGTGELFF